The present TCR beta chain was sequenced within a study of blood T cell repertoires in COVID-19 (dated by TCRdb to between 2020 and 2021). About the full investigation: Collaborator samples came from the United States, Italy and Spain and covered acute and convalescent phases of COVID-19. The material from the prospective study consisted of cDNA or gDNA derived from T cells, B-cell-depleted T cells, or PBMCs. The sample metadata nearly always contained a de-identified subject ID, COVID-19 status, age in years and sex. Deeply sampled blood TCRbeta repertoires from subjects exposed to, actively infected with, or recovered from COVID-19 were included in the dataset. Samples came from the ongoing ImmuneRACE study (first 160 participants) plus 1,254 subjects from 6 global collaborators. The repertoires were released in a freely available public database meant as a resource for research on the immune response to SARS-CoV-2. Where available, HLA class I and class II types were taken from metadata supplied by the sample provider and were not determined by assay-based typing.

TCRbeta CDR3 regions were amplified from genomic DNA using the immunoSEQ Assay, a bias-controlled multiplex PCR. The published analysis was carried out like this. Within the assay, amplification of reference gene primers was used to estimate how many nucleated cells each sample contained. Sequence reads were collapsed and filtered to measure the absolute abundance of every unique TCRbeta CDR3 rearrangement. Productive Simpson clonality was computed per sample as the square root of Simpson's diversity index over productive rearrangements. In TCRdb, the immuneACCESS table is reduced to in-frame sequences with V and J assigned. These tables do not hold every clone; where another copy was compared, an unresolved V gene accounts for under half, and the others remain unexplained. Clonal size and the V and J genes are those of that table, whereas D and trimming came from the DNA. Across this sample there are about 160,000 clones, with 80% to 90% seen only once. The ten largest make up roughly 8.3% of the sample.

The paper's findings and limits, for the study overall: The amount of clinical and demographic metadata varied by source and participant and was provided uncurated.

V and J are truncated by 0 bases and 5 bases respectively, leaving an intervening sequence of 8 bases. There are 13 amino acids in the CDR3, from cysteine to phenylalanine inclusive. This entry keeps only the CDR3 DNA: 39 bases, framed from base 1. Per the germline V gene, SGHRS is the CDR1 and YFSETQ is the CDR2. Worth noting for this clone: Its antigen remains unidentified. No much larger clonotype is one base removed from it; base qualities were not supplied.

In Seattle, one collaborating source enrolled patients while the infection was active and tracked those patients longitudinally over the course of disease. Each collaborating institution followed its own protocols to collect whole blood in K2EDTA tubes. For TCRbeta analysis, collaborators shipped samples in one of three forms: frozen whole blood, isolated PBMCs, or DNA extracted from either of those sample types. The rearranged segments are TRBV5-1 and TRBJ1-2; the D gene cannot be resolved reliably. The TCR sequence derives from a woman aged 60-75 years with COVID-19, enrolled during active disease. Sequenced input: peripheral blood. The sequenced DNA is TGCGCCAGCAGCTTGGAAACGGGATATGGCTACACCTTC. Translated, this is CASSLETGYGYTF.